This T cell receptor (beta chain) was identified during a study of T cell repertoires in ileal Crohn's disease. Study-wide findings and caveats: All patients with clonality above 26.8% had endoscopic recurrence. Compared with CD4 T cells, sorted CD8 cells carried more expanded clones. Compared with non-smokers, active smokers at surgery showed more clonal expansions.

Here immunoSEQ multiplex PCR was the method, and the copy in TCRdb shows in-frame clones only, minus some. The sample holds about 5,600 clones, about 85% seen once. In the case of this clone: Its specificity is unknown.

Included were adult ileal or ileocolonic Crohn's patients indicated for ileocolonic resection. The germline V and J ends were trimmed by 0 bases and 4 bases, with 21 bases remaining between them. Germline V gene lookup returns CDR1 MGHRA and CDR2 YSYEKL. The length of the CDR3 is 18 residues. The J gene is TRBJ1-2, the V gene TRBV4-1; tentative D call: TRBD1 (6 bases). The sample was ileal tissue. The TCR was taken from an adult with Crohn's disease. In DNA form, the CDR3 reads TGCGCCAGCAGCCAAGATTTACAGGGAAGGGGGTACGGCTATGGCTACACCTTC. Protein product: CASSQDLQGRGYGYGYTF.